The present T cell receptor (beta chain) was sequenced within a study of spatial heterogeneity in lung cancer. Whole-study context: Each unique TCR and UMI combination was seen more than ten times on average in raw reads.

This clonotype is medium-sized within its sample. The library was built for alpha chains, so this beta chain is an off-target read and its size means little. A unique molecular identifier was carried by every single TCR cDNA molecule. TCRdb analysed the 5' RACE reads with MiXCR anew, one entry per CDR3 protein. The table shows about 10,000 distinct CDR3 sequences, with 3% to 5% occurring only once. The time point was: sample taken at primary tumor resection. Unsorted whole RNA from tumor, nontumor lung or frozen PBMC underwent sequencing. The donors, about 78 patients with untreated early-stage non-small cell lung cancer, provided the samples. CDR1 and CDR2 (germline): MNHEY, SVGEGT. V was pared by 2 bases and J by 6 bases, with 14 bases between. The CDR3 spans 15 residues.

The sequence was obtained from a male donor with early-stage non-small cell lung cancer. This chain joins TRBV6-2 or TRBV6-3 and TRBJ1-5; perhaps TRBD1 as D (6 bases). Specimen: normal lung tissue next to the tumor, collected at surgery. Here the CDR3 reads CASSYRGAGVQPQHF. The CDR3 DNA reads TGTGCCAGCAGTTACCGGGGGGCGGGGGTTCAGCCCCAGCATTTT.